This TCR beta chain was identified during a study of control samples from healthy donors and cancer patients. The germline CDR1 and CDR2 sequences are SEHNR and FQNEAQ (reference sequence). V was clipped by 5 bases and J by 4 bases; unmatched bases: 7. The CDR3 runs 14 residues. Some clones are missing from TCRdb's copy, which holds only in-frame ones; the method was immunoSEQ multiplex PCR. The sample includes about 120,000 clones, 80% to 90% of them seen just once. Sequenced: PBMCs. The rearrangement uses TRBV7-9 and TRBJ1-2, with TRBD1 matching over 7 bases. The TCR was taken from a woman in her fifties or sixties with colorectal cancer. As DNA, the CDR3 is TGTGCCAGCAGCCCGAAAGGGGGCGGCTATGGCTACACCTTC. Its translation is CASSPKGGGYGYTF.